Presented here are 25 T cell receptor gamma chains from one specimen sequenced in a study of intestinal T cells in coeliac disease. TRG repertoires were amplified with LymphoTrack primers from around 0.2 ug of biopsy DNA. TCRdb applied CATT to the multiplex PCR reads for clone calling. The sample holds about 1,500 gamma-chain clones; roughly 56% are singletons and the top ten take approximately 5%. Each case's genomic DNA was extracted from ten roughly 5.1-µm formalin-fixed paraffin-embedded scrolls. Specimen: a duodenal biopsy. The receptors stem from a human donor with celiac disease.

The CDR3 region is CAPGMGRDYYKKLF. The CDR3 DNA sequence: TGTGCACCTGGGATGGGCAGGGATTATTATAAGAAACTCTTT. This chain links TRGV4 with TRGJ1 or TRGJ2. This CDR3 region has 14 residues. Looked up from germline, CDR1 is EGSTGY and CDR2 is YDSYTSSV.

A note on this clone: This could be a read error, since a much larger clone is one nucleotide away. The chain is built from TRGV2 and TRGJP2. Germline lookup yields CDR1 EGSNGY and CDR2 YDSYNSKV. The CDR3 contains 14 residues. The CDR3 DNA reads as TGTACCACCTGGGACGGGAGTAGTGATTGGATCAAGACGTTT. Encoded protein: CTTWDGSSDWIKTF.

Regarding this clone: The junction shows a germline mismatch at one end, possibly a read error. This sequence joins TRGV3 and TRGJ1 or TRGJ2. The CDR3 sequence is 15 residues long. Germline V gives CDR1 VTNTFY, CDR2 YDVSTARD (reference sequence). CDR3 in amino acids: CATGDRDPSYYKKLF. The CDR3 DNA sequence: TGTGCCACCGGGGACAGGGACCCCTCGTATTATAAGAAACTCTTT.

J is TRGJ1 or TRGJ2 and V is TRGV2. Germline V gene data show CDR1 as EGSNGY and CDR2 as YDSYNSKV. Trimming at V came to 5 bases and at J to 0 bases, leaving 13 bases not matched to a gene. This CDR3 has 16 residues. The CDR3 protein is CATWGRGGANYYKKLF. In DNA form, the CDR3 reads TGTGCCACCTGGGGACGGGGGGGAGCGAATTATTATAAGAAACTCTTT.

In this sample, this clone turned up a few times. This CDR3 is CATWDGPLYYKKLF. CDR3 bases: TGTGCCACCTGGGACGGGCCCCTTTATTATAAGAAACTCTTT. The chain employs TRGV2 and TRGJ1 or TRGJ2. J was trimmed by 3 bases and V by 0 bases; bases with no gene match: 5. CDR1 is EGSNGY and CDR2 is YDSYNSKV in the germline V gene. CDR3 size: 14 residues.

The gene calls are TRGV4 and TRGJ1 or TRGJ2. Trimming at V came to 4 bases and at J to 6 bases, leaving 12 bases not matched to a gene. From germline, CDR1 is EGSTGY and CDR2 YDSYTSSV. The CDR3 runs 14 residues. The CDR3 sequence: CATWDVEQGYKKLF. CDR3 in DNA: TGTGCCACCTGGGACGTAGAGCAGGGTTATAAGAAACTCTTT.

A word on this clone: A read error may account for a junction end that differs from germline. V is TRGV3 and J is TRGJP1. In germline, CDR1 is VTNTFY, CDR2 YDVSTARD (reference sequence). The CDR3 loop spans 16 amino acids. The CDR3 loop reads CATWDSLYTTGRFKIF. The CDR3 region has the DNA TGTGCCACCTGGGACAGTCTATATACCACTGGTCGGTTCAAGATATTT.

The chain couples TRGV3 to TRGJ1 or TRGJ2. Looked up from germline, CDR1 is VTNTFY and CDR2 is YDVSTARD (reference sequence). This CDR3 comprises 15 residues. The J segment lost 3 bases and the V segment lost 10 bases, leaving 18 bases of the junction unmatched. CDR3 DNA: TGTGCCACTGGGACAGGGCCCCAGATTTATTATAAGAAACTCTTT. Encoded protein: CATGTGPQIYYKKLF.

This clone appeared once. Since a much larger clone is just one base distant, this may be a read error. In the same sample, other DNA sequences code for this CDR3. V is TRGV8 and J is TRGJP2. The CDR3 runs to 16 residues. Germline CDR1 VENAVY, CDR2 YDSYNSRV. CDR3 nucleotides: TGCGCCACCTGGGATCCATTCTCATCTGATGATTGGATCAAGACGTTT. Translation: CATWDPFSSDDWIKTF.

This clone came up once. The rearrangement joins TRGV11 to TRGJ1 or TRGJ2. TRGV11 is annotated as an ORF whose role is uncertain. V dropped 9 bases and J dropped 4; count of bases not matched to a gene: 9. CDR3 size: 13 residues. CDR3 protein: CACWGRRYYKKLF. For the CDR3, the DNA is TGTGCCTGCTGGGGGCGGCGGTATTATAAGAAACTCTTT.

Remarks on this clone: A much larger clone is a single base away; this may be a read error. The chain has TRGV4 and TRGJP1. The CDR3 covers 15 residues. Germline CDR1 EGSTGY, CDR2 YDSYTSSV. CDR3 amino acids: CATWDGPKTGRFKIF. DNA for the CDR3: TGTGCCACCTGGGATGGGCCGAAAACTGGTCGGTTCAAGATATTT.

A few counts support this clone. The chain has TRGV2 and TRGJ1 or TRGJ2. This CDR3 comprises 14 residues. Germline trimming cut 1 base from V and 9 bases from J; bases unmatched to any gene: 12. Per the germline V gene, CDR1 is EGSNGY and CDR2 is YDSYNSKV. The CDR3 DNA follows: TGTGCCACCTGGGACGGACTCATCAGTACTAAGAAACTCTTT. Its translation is CATWDGLISTKKLF.

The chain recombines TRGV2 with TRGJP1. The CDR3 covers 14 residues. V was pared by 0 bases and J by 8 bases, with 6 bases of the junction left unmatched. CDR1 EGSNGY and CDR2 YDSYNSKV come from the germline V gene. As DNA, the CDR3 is TGTGCCACCTGGGACGGGCCCGTCGGTTGGTTCAAGATATTT. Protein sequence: CATWDGPVGWFKIF.

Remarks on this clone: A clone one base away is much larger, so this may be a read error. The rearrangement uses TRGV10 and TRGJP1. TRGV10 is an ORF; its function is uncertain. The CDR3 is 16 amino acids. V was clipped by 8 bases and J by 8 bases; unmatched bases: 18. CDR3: CAAWNYKRTGGWFKIF. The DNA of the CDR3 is TGTGCTGCGTGGAATTATAAGAGAACGGGCGGTTGGTTCAAGATATTT.

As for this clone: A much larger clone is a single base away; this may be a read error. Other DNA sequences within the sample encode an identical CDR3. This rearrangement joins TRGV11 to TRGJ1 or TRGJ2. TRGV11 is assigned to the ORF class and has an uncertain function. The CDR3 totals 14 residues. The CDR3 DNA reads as TGTGCCTGCTGGATCAGGCACGTGTGTTATAAGAAACTCTTT. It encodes CACWIRHVCYKKLF.

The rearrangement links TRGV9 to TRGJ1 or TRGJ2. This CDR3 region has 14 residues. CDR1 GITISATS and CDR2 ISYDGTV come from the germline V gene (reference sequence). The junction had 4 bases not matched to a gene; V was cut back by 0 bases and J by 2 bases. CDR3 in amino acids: CALWEVWDYYKKLF. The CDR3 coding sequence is TGTGCCTTGTGGGAGGTGTGGGATTATTATAAGAAACTCTTT.

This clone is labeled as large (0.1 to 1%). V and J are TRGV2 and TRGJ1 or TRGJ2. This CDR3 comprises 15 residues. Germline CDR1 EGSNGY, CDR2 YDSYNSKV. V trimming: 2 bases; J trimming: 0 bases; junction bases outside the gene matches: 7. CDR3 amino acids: CATWDEHSNYYKKLF. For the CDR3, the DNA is TGTGCCACCTGGGACGAACACTCGAATTATTATAAGAAACTCTTT.

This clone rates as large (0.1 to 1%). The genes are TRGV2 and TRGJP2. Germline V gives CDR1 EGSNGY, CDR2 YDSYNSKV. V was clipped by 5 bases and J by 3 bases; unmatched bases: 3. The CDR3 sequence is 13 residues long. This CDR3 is CATWVRSDWIKTF. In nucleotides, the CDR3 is TGTGCCACCTGGGTCCGTAGTGATTGGATCAAGACGTTT.

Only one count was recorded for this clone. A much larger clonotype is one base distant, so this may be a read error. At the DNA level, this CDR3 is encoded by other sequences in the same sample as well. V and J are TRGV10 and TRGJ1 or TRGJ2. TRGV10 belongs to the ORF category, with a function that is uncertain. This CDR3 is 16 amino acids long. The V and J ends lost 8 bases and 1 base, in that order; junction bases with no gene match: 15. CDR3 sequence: CAAWDPLTSNYYKKLF. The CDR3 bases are TGTGCTGCGTGGGACCCCTTAACGTCCAATTATTATAAGAAACTCTTT.

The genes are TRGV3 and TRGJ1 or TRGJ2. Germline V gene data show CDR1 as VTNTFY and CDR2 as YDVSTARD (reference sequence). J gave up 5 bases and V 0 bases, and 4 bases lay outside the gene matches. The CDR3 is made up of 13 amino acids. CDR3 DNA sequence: TGTGCCACCTGGGACAGGCTTCATTATAAGAAACTCTTT. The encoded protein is CATWDRLHYKKLF.

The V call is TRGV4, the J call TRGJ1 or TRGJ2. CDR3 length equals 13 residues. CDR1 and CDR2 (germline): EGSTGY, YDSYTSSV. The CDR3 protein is CAPGMSNYYKKLF. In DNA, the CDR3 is TGTGCACCTGGGATGTCGAATTATTATAAGAAACTCTTT.

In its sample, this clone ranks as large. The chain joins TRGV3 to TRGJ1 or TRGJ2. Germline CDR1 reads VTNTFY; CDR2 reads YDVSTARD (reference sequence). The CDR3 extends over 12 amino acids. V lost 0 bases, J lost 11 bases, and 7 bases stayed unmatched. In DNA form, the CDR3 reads TGTGCCACCTGGGACAGGCTAACAGAGAAACTCTTT. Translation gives CATWDRLTEKLF.

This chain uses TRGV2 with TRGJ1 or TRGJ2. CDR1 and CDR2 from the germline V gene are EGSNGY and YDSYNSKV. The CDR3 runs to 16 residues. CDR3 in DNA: TGTGCACCTGGGACGGGCAGGTTCCCCTCTTATTATAAGAAACTCTTT. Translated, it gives CAPGTGRFPSYYKKLF.

CDR3 residues: CALWEVQLGKLF. The CDR3 DNA reads TGTGCCTTGTGGGAGGTGCAGCTGGGGAAACTCTTT. This sequence joins TRGV9 and TRGJ1 or TRGJ2. The CDR3 loop spans 12 amino acids. CDR1 and CDR2 (germline): GITISATS, ISYDGTV (reference sequence). V was pared by 0 bases and J by 12 bases, with 8 bases of the junction left unmatched.

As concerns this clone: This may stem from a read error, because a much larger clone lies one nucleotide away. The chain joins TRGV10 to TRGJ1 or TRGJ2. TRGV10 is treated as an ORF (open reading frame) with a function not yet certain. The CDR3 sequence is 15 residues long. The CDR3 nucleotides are TGTGCTGTGTGGGATTATACCTCTCTTTATTATAAGAAACTCTTT. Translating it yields CAVWDYTSLYYKKLF.